These 5 T cell receptor beta chains originate from one sample sequenced in a study of CD8+CD57+ T cells in acquired aplastic anemia. Sequencing involved patients with CD8+CD57+ cell expansion previously shown by flow cytometry. Using genomic DNA as the template, TCR beta VDJ and CDR3 profiling was carried out. TCRdb recomputed calls from the reads with MiXCR, one row per CDR3 protein. The table includes around 200,000 distinct CDR3 sequences, 50% to 70% detected once. The source material was sorted CD4+, CD8+, or CD8+CD57+ T cells (not recorded which) from PBMCs. The receptors here all came from a human donor with aplastic anemia.

In regard to this clonotype: One end of the junction fails to match germline, which may point to a read error. The rearrangement joins TRBV20-1 to TRBJ2-1; 7 positions match TRBD2. The germline V gene has CDR1 DFQATT and CDR2 SNEGSKA (reference sequence). The CDR3 totals 13 residues. DNA for the CDR3: TGCAGTACCACGACTAGCTCCTACAATGAGCAGCTCTTC. As protein: CSTTTSSYNEQLF.

This clonotype showed up many times. CDR3 DNA sequence: TGTGCCACCAGCATAGAAGCGGGGGCGGGGGACATTCAGTACTTC. As protein: CATSIEAGAGDIQYF. This sequence joins TRBV15 and TRBJ2-4, with 8 positions matching TRBD2. J gave up 8 bases and V 4 bases, and 10 bases lay outside the gene matches. The V gene's germline CDR1 is LNHNV and CDR2 YYDKDF (reference sequence). The CDR3 runs 15 residues.

This sequence joins TRBV7-6 and TRBJ1-5; maybe TRBD1 (6 bases). Germline CDR1 reads SGHVS; CDR2 reads FNYEAQ. There are 16 residues in the CDR3. Trimming cost V 2 bases and J 1 base, with 12 bases left between them. The chain's CDR3 is CASSLWRQASNQPQHF. The DNA for the CDR3 is TGTGCCAGCAGCTTATGGAGACAGGCGAGCAATCAGCCCCAGCATTTT.

As for this clonotype: A read error may produce the germline difference seen at one junction end. The rearrangement uses TRBV6-1 and TRBJ1-1, with D unresolved. CDR3 length: 14 residues. The germline V gene has CDR1 MNHNS and CDR2 SASEGT. The CDR3 sequence: CAGSERAWNTEAFF. In nucleotides, the CDR3 is TGTGCCGGCAGTGAACGTGCATGGAACACTGAAGCTTTCTTT.

This chain uses TRBV19 with TRBJ2-3; D call uncertain. The CDR3 totals 12 residues. V was pared by 6 bases and J by 4 bases, with 8 bases between. The germline CDR1 and CDR2 sequences are LNHDA and SQIVND (reference sequence). CDR3 nucleotide sequence: TGTGCCAGTAGCACCACCGCAGATACGCAGTATTTT. Its protein is CASSTTADTQYF.